These 13 T cell receptor beta chains originate from one sample sequenced in a study of T cell responses to AZD1222 COVID-19 vaccine. Some clones are missing from TCRdb's copy, which holds only in-frame ones; the method was immunoSEQ multiplex PCR. The sample records 55,000 to 85,000 clones, roughly 89% being singletons. Sequencing used peripheral blood, obtained on day 0 of AZD1222 vaccination. The receptors come from an adult in good health.

The rearrangement links TRBV4-2 to TRBJ1-2; D perhaps matches TRBD1 (6 bases). The CDR3 loop spans 14 amino acids. The V and J ends lost 3 bases and 8 bases respectively, with 16 bases between them. Germline CDR1 is LGHNA and CDR2 is YNFKEQ. CDR3 DNA: TGTGCCAGCAGCCAGCCCCAACAGGGTCCGGGCTACACCTTC. Translated, it gives CASSQPQQGPGYTF.

CDR3 DNA: TGTGCCAGCAGCTTAAGGGCGAGCACAGATACGCAGTATTTT. The encoded protein is CASSLRASTDTQYF. The V gene is TRBV11-2, the J gene TRBJ2-3; D unclear. CDR3 length: 14 amino acids. Germline V gene lookup returns CDR1 SGHAT and CDR2 FQNNGV. The V end was cut by 2 bases, the J end by 0 bases, with 6 bases between.

J is TRBJ1-2 and V is TRBV19; 7 bases agree with TRBD1. Germline V gene lookup returns CDR1 LNHDA and CDR2 SQIVND (reference sequence). The CDR3 length is 15 residues. V shed 5 bases and J 6 bases; nucleotides not matched to a gene: 12. The CDR3 sequence: CASSPITGVGNGYTF. The CDR3 DNA reads TGTGCCAGTAGTCCGATCACAGGGGTGGGAAATGGCTACACCTTC.

The J gene is TRBJ1-5, the V gene TRBV19; 8 bases map to TRBD1. The V gene end was trimmed by 5 bases and the J gene end by 3 bases; junction bases not matched to a gene: 6. Germline loops: CDR1 LNHDA, CDR2 SQIVND (reference sequence). The CDR3 extends over 15 amino acids. This CDR3 is CASSPQGADNQPQHF. CDR3 bases: TGTGCCAGTAGTCCTCAGGGGGCCGACAATCAGCCCCAGCATTTT.

The rearrangement uses TRBV15 and TRBJ2-7, with D possibly TRBD1 on 6 matching bases. Germline values: CDR1 LNHNV, CDR2 YYDKDF (reference sequence). The CDR3 length is 15 residues. Trimming stripped 2 bases from V and 7 bases from J, with 18 bases between. The CDR3 DNA follows: TGTGCCACCAGCAGAACGGTCAGGGGTTTGGGTGAGCAGTACTTC. It is translated as CATSRTVRGLGEQYF.

The gene calls are TRBV6-5 and TRBJ1-2, with TRBD1 identical over 8 bases. This CDR3 has 15 amino acids. V lost 7 bases, J lost 4 bases, and 11 bases stayed unmatched. Per germline, CDR1 MNHEY and CDR2 SVGAGI. The CDR3 DNA follows: TGTGCCAGCATCGTAGGGACAGGCCAGATCTATGGCTACACCTTC. This translates into CASIVGTGQIYGYTF.

The rearrangement uses TRBV4-1 and TRBJ2-7; D unclear. The germline CDR1 and CDR2 sequences are MGHRA and YSYEKL. Trimming took off 2 bases at V and 3 bases at J, with 8 bases between the two ends. This CDR3 comprises 13 residues. CDR3 nucleotide sequence: TGCGCCAGCAGCCAACGGACGGACTACGAGCAGTACTTC. It encodes CASSQRTDYEQYF.

The chain employs TRBV4-1 and TRBJ2-3, with 7 bases matching TRBD1. This CDR3 comprises 15 residues. Germline lookup yields CDR1 MGHRA and CDR2 YSYEKL. Trimming took 1 base from V and 1 from J; bases not matched to a gene: 2. CDR3 loop: CASSQGGQGTDTQYF. Written as DNA, the CDR3 is TGCGCCAGCAGCCAAGGTGGACAGGGCACAGATACGCAGTATTTT.

The J gene is TRBJ1-1, the V gene TRBV19, with a weak D call TRBD1 (5 bases). The length of the CDR3 is 13 residues. Per germline, CDR1 LNHDA and CDR2 SQIVND (reference sequence). Trimming cost V 6 bases and J 6 bases, with 14 bases left between them. The DNA of the CDR3 is TGTGCCAGTAGACCAACGGGGGGTGCTGAAGCTTTCTTT. Protein: CASRPTGGAEAFF.

The chain combines TRBV12-5 with TRBJ2-3, with 8 nucleotides matching TRBD2. CDR1 is LGHNT, CDR2 FRNRAP, per germline. V trimming: 6 bases; J trimming: 0 bases; junction bases outside the gene matches: 8. This CDR3 is 16 amino acids long. CDR3 coding DNA: TGTGCTAGTGGGGGCTTAGCGGGGACTAGCACAGATACGCAGTATTTT. Its protein product is CASGGLAGTSTDTQYF.

This clone was seen more than once but under ten times. The J gene is TRBJ1-5, the V gene TRBV6-5; D may be TRBD1 (6 bases). V lost 6 bases to trimming and J lost 2 bases, with 11 bases between them. Germline V gene data show CDR1 as MNHEY and CDR2 as SVGAGI. The CDR3 sequence is 14 residues long. DNA for the CDR3: TGTGCCAGCAGAGGGGGTGGGGGCAATCAGCCCCAGCATTTT. Translated: CASRGGGGNQPQHF.

The table lists this clone with a count of one. The genes are TRBV12-3 or TRBV12-4 and TRBJ1-2, with D unclear. Trimming shortened V by 5 bases and J by 3 bases, and 7 bases separated the two germline ends. The CDR3 contains 12 residues. The CDR3 here is CASSTTDYGYTF. The CDR3 DNA is TGTGCCAGCAGTACCACAGACTATGGCTACACCTTC.

This chain joins TRBV5-1 and TRBJ2-3; possibly TRBD2 for D (7 bases). Germline V CDR1 and CDR2: SGHRS, YFSETQ. The CDR3 consists of 16 residues. Trimming stripped 4 bases from V and 4 bases from J, with 19 bases between. CDR3 DNA sequence: TGCGCCAGCAGCCCACTCACGGGGGGCAGGGCAGATACGCAGTATTTT. Encoded protein: CASSPLTGGRADTQYF.